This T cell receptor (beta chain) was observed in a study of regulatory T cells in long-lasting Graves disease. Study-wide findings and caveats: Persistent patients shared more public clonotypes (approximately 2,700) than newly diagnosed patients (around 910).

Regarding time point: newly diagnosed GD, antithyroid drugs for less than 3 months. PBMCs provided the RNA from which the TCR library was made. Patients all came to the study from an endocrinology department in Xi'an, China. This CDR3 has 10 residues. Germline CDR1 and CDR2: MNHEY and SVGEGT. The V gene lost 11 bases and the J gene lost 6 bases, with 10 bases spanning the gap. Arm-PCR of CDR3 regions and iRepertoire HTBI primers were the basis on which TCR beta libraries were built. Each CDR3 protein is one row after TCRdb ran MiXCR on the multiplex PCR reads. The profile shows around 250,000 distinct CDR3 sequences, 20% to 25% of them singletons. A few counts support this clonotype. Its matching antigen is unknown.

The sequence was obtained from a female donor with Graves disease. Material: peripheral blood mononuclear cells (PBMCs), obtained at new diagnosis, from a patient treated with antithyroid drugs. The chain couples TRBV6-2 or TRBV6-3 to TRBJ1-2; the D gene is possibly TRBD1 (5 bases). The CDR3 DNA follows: TGTGCCTCAGAGGGGAATGGCTACACCTTC. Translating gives CASEGNGYTF.